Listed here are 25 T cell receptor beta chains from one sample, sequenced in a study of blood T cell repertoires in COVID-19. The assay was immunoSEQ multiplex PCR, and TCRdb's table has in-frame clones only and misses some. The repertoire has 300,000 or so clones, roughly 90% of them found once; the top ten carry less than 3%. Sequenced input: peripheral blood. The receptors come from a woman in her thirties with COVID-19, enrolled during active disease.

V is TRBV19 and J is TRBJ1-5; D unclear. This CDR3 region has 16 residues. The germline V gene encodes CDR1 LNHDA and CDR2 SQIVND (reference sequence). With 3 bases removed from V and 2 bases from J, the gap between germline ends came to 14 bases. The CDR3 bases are TGTGCCAGTAGTATTAGAGGCCTCTATGGCAATCAGCCCCAGCATTTT. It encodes CASSIRGLYGNQPQHF.

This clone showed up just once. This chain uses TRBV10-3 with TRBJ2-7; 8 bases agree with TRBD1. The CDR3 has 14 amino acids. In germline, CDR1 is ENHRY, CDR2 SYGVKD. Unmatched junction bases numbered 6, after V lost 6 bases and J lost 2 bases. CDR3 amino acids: CAIRETGDPYEQYF. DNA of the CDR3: TGTGCCATCAGGGAGACAGGGGATCCCTACGAGCAGTACTTC.

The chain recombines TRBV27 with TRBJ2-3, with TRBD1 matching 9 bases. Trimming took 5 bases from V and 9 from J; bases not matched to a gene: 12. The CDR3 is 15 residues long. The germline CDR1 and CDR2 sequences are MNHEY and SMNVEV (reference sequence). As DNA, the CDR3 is TGTGCCAGCAGTCAAACGCCTACGACAGGGGGGACGCAGTATTTT. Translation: CASSQTPTTGGTQYF.

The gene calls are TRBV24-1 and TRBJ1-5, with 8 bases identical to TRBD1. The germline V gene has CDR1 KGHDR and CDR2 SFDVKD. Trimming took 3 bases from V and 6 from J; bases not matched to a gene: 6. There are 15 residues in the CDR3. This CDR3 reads CATSDKAGGSQPQHF. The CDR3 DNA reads TGTGCCACCAGTGATAAGGCAGGGGGCAGTCAGCCCCAGCATTTT.

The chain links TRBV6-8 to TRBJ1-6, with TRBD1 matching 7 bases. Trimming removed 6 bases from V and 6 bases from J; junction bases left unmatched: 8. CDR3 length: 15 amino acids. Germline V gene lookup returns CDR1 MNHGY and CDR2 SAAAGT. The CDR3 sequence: CASRYRGQANSPLHF. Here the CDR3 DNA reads TGTGCCAGCAGGTACAGGGGTCAGGCTAATTCACCCCTCCACTTT.

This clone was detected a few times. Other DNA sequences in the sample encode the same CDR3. This CDR3 is CASSEGVNTEAFF. The CDR3 coding sequence is TGTGCCAGTAGCGAAGGGGTGAACACTGAAGCTTTCTTT. The chain has TRBV19 and TRBJ1-1; D may be TRBD1 (5 bases). Trimming stripped 6 bases from V and 0 bases from J, with 8 bases between. The CDR3 is 13 amino acids. Germline CDR1 is LNHDA and CDR2 is SQIVND (reference sequence). The full variable domain, completed using reference TRBV19 and TRBJ1-1, is DGGITQSPKYLFRKEGQNVTLSCEQNLNHDAMYWYRQDPGQGLRLIYYSQIVNDFQKGDIAEGYSVSREKKESFPLTVTSAQKNPTAFYLCASSEGVNTEAFFGQGTRLTVV.

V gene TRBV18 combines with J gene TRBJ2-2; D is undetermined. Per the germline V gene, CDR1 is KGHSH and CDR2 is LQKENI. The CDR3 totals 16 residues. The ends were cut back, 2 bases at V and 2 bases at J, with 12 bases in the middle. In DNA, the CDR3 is TGTGCCAGCTCACCAGTAATACTTGAAAACACCGGGGAGCTGTTTTTT. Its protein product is CASSPVILENTGELFF.

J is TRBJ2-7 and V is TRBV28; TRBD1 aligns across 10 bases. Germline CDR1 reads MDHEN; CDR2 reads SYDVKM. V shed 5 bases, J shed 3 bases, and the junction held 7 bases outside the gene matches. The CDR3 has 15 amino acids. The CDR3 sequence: CASSPGTGVFYEQYF. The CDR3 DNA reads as TGTGCCAGCAGTCCTGGGACAGGGGTTTTCTACGAGCAGTACTTC.

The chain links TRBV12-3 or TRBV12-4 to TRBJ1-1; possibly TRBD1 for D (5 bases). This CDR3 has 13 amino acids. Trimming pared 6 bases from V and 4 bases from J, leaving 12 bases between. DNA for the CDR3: TGTGCCAGCAGAAGTTCGGGGGGCACTGAAGCTTTCTTT. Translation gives CASRSSGGTEAFF.

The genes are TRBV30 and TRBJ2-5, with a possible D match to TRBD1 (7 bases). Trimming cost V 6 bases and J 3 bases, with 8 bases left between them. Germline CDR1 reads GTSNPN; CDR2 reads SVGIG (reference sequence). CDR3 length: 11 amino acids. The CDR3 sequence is CACRGEETQYF. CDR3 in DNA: TGTGCCTGCAGGGGGGAAGAGACCCAGTACTTC.

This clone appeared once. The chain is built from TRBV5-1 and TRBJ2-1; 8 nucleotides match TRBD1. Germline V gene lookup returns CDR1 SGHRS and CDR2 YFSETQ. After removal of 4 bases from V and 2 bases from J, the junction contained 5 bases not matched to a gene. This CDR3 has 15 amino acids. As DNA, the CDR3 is TGCGCCAGCAGCGGATCGACAGGGGCCTACAATGAGCAGTTCTTC. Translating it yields CASSGSTGAYNEQFF.

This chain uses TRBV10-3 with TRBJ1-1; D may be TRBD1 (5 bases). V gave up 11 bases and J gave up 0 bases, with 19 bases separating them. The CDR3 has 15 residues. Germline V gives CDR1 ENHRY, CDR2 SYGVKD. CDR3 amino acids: CALLGGTEMNTEAFF. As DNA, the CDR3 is TGTGCCCTCCTTGGGGGGACGGAGATGAACACTGAAGCTTTCTTT.

This CDR3 is CASSLDREKLFF. The DNA of the CDR3 is TGTGCCAGCTCACTAGACAGGGAAAAACTGTTTTTT. The chain has TRBV18 and TRBJ1-4; perhaps TRBD1 as D (6 bases). The CDR3 totals 12 residues. Germline loops: CDR1 KGHSH, CDR2 LQKENI. Trimming stripped 4 bases from V and 8 bases from J, with 8 bases between.

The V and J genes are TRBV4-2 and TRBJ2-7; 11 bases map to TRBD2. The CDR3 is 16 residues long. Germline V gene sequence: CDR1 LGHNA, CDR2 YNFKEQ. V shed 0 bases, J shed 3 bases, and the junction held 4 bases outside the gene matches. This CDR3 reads CASSQDTSGSLYEQYF. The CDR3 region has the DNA TGTGCCAGCAGCCAAGATACTAGCGGGAGTCTCTACGAGCAGTACTTC.

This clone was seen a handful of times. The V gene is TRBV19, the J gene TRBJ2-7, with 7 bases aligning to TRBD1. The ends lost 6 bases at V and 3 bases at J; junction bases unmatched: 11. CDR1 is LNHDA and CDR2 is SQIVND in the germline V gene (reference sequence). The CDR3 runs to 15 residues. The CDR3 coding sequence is TGTGCCAGTAGCAAGGGGACAGATAGTTTCTACGAGCAGTACTTC. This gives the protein CASSKGTDSFYEQYF.

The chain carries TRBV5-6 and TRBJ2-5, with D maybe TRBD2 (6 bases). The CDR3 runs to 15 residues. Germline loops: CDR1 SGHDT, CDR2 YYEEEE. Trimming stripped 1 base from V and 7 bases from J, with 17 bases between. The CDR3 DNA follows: TGTGCCAGCAGCTTGAGAGGAGGGAAGGTGGCGACCCAGTACTTC. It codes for CASSLRGGKVATQYF.

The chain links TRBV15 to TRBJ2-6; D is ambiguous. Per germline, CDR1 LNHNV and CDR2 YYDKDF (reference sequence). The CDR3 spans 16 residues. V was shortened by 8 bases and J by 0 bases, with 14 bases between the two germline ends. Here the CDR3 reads CATRSGLSSGANVLTF. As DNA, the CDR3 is TGTGCCACCCGGTCGGGTCTAAGCTCTGGGGCCAACGTCCTGACTTTC. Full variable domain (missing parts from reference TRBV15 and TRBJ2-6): DAMVIQNPRYQVTQFGKPVTLSCSQTLNHNVMYWYQQKSSQAPKLLFHYYDKDFNNEADTPDNFQSRRPNTSFCFLDIRSPGLGDTAMYLCATRSGLSSGANVLTFGAGSRLTVL.

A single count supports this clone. The DNA of the CDR3 is TGTGCCAGCAGCCCCAGGGGGGACGGGGCCGAGCAGTACTTC. This encodes CASSPRGDGAEQYF. The chain joins TRBV7-3 to TRBJ2-7; D may be TRBD1 (7 bases). From germline, CDR1 is SGHTA and CDR2 FQGTGA. This CDR3 spans 14 amino acids. V was cut by 5 bases and J by 6 bases, with 17 bases left in between.

DNA for the CDR3: TGTGCCAGCAGAAAAGCGATTAGCGGGGCTACAGATACGCAGTATTTT. Encoded protein: CASRKAISGATDTQYF. The V and J genes are TRBV27 and TRBJ2-3; 8 bases map to TRBD2. The germline CDR1 and CDR2 sequences are MNHEY and SMNVEV (reference sequence). The trim removed 6 bases at V and 3 bases at J, leaving 11 bases unmatched. This CDR3 is 16 amino acids long.

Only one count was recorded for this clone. Written as DNA, the CDR3 is TGTGCCAGCAGTTACTGGCTAGCGGGAGTTTATCAGACCCAGTACTTC. It encodes CASSYWLAGVYQTQYF. The gene calls are TRBV6-2 or TRBV6-3 and TRBJ2-5; 10 nucleotides align to TRBD2. The CDR3 has 16 amino acids. V trimming: 1 base; J trimming: 6 bases; junction bases outside the gene matches: 8. Germline V gene lookup returns CDR1 MNHEY and CDR2 SVGEGT.

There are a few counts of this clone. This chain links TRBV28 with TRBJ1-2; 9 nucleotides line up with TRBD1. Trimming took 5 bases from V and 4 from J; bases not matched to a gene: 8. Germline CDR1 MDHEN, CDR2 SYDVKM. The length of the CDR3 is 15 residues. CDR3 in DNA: TGTGCCAGCAGTCCAACCCGGACAGGGGTCTATGGCTACACCTTC. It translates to CASSPTRTGVYGYTF.

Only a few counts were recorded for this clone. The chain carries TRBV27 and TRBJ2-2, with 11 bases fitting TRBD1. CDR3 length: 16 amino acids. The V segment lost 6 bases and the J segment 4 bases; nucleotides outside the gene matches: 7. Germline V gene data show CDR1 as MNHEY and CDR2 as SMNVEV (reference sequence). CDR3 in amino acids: CASSPLGQGATGELFF. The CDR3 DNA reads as TGTGCCAGCAGCCCCCTCGGACAGGGGGCCACCGGGGAGCTGTTTTTT.

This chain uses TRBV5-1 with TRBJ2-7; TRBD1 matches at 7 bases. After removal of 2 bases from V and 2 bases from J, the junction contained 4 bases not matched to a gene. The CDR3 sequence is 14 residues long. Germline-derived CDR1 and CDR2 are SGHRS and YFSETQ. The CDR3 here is CASSLGTEPYEQYF. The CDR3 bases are TGCGCCAGCAGCTTAGGGACAGAACCCTACGAGCAGTACTTC.

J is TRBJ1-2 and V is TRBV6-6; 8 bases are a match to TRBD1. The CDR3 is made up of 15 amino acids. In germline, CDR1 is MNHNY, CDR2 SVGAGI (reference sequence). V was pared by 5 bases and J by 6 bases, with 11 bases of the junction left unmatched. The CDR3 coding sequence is TGTGCCAGCAGTCCCTCCCCGGACAGGGCCAATGGCTACACCTTC. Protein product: CASSPSPDRANGYTF.

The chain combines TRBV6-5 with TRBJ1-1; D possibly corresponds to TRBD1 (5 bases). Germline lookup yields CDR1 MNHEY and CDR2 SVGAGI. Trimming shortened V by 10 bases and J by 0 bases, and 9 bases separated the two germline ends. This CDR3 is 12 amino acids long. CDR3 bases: TGTGCCACTTCCAGGGTGAACACTGAAGCTTTCTTT. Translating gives CATSRVNTEAFF.